The source of this T cell receptor beta chain is a study of OX40 agonist ivuxolimab in advanced cancers. In the study overall: The mean age was approximately 60 years, ranging from about 20 to 85, with about four fifths of participants male. Earlier treatment with anti-PD-1, anti-PD-L1 or anti-CTLA-4 was permitted, and over 35% had received some.

The V end lost 10 bases, the J end lost 4 bases, and 16 bases lay between the germline ends. The CDR3 consists of 13 residues. Looked up from germline, CDR1 is LNHDA and CDR2 is SQIVND (reference sequence). The data were produced by immunoSEQ multiplex PCR, yet TCRdb's version contains in-frame clones alone and is incomplete. The table shows 65,000 to 90,000 clones, with roughly nine tenths occurring only once. The genes are TRBV19 and TRBJ1-1, with D possibly matching TRBD1 (5 bases). The sequences come from CD4+ or CD8+ T cells sorted from blood, collected in a trial of the OX40 agonist ivuxolimab. The receptor was derived from an adult with an advanced solid tumor such as melanoma, head and neck, liver or kidney cancer. CDR3 bases: TGTGCCACTAAAATAAGGGGTTTCACTGAAGCTTTCTTT. Its protein is CATKIRGFTEAFF.